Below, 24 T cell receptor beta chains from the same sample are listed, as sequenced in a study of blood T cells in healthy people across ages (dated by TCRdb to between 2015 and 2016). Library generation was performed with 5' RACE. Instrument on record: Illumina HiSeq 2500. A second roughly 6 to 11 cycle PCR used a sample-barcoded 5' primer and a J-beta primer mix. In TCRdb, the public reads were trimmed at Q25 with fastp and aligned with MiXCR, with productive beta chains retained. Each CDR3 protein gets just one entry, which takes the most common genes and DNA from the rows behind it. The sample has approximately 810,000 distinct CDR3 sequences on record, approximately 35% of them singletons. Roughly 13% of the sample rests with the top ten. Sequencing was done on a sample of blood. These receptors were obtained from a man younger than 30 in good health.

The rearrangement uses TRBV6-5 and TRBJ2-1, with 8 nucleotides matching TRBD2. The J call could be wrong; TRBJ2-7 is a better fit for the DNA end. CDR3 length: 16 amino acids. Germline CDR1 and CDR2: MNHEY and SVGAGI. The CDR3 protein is CASSTRRGASYNEQYF. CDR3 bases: TGTGCCAGCAGCACACGGCGGGGGGCCTCCTACAATGAGCAGTACTTC.

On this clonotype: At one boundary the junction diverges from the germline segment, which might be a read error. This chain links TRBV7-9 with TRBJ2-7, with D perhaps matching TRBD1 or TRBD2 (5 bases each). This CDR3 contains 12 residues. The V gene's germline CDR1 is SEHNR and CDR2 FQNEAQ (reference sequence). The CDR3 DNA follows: TGTGCCGGCAGCGAAGGGACGTACGAGCAGTACTTC. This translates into CAGSEGTYEQYF.

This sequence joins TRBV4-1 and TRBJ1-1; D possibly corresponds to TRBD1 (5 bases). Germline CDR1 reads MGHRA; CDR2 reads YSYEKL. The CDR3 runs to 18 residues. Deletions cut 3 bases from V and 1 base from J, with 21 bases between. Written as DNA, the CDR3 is TGCGCCAGCAGCCAGAGCCCGGCTGGGGGGGGAAAGAACACTGAAGCTTTCTTT. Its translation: CASSQSPAGGGKNTEAFF.

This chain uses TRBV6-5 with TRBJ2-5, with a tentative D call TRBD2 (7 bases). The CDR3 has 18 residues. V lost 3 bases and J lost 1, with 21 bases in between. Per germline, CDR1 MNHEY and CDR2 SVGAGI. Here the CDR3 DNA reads TGTGCCAGCAGTTATGCAGGTGGTGGGGGGGCGGTCCAAGAGACCCAGTACTTC. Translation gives CASSYAGGGGAVQETQYF.

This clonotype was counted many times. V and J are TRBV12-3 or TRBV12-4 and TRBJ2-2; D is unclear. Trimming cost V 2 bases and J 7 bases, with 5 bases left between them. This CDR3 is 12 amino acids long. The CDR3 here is CASSLWGGELFF. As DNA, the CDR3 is TGTGCCAGCAGTTTATGGGGCGGGGAGCTGTTTTTT.

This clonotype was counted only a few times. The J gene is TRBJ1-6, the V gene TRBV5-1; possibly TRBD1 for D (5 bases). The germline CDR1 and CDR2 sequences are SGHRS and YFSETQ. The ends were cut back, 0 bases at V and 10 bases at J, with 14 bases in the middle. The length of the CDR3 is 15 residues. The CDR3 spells CASSLGSRVLSPLHF. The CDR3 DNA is TGCGCCAGCAGCTTGGGGAGCAGGGTGCTCTCACCCCTCCACTTT.

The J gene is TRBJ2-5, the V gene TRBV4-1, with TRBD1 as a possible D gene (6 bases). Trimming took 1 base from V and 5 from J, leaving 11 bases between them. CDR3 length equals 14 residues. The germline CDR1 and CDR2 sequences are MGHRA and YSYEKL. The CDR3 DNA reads TGCGCCAGCAGCCAAGTGGGGGCCCTGGAGACCCAGTACTTC. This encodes CASSQVGALETQYF.

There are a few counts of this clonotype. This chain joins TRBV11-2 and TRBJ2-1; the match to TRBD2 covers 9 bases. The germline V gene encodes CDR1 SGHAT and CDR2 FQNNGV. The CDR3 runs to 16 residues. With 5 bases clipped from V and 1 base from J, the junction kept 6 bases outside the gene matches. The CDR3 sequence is CASSLDSGGSYNEQFF. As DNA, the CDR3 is TGTGCCAGCAGCCTGGACAGCGGGGGGTCCTACAATGAGCAGTTCTTC.

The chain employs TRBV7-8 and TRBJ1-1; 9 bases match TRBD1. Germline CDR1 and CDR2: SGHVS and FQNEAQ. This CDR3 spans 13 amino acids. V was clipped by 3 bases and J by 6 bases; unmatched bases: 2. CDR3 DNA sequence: TGTGCCAGCAGCTTGGACAGGGGTGCTGAAGCTTTCTTT. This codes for CASSLDRGAEAFF.

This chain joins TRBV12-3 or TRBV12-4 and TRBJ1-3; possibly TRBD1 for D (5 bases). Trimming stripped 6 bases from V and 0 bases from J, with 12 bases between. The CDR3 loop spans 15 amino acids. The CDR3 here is CASSIRGSSGNTIYF. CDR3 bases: TGTGCCAGCAGCATCCGGGGGAGCTCTGGAAACACCATATATTTT.

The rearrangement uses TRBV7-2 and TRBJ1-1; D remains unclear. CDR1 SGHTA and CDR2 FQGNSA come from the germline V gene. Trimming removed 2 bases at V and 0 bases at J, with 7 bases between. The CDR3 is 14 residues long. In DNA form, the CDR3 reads TGTGCCAGCAGCTTACAAGCCGTGAACACTGAAGCTTTCTTT. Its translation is CASSLQAVNTEAFF.

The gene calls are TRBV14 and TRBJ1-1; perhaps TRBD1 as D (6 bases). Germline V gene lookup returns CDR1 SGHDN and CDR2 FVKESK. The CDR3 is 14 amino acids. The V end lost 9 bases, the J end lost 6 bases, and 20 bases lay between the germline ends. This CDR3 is CASRDTGAGPEAFF. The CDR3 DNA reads TGTGCCAGTCGTGATACGGGGGCAGGTCCTGAAGCTTTCTTT.

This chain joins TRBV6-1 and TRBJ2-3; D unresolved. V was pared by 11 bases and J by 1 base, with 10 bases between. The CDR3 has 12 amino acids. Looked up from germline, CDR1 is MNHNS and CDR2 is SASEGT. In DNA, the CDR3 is TGTGCCCTACAGTCAGGCACAGATACGCAGTATTTT. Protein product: CALQSGTDTQYF.

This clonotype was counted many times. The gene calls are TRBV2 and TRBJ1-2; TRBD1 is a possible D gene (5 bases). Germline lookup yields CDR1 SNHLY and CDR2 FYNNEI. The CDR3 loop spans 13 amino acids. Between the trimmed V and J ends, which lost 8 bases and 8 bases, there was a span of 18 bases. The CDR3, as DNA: TGTGCCAGCGACCCGGGGGGAAGAAGAGGCTACACCTTC. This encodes CASDPGGRRGYTF.

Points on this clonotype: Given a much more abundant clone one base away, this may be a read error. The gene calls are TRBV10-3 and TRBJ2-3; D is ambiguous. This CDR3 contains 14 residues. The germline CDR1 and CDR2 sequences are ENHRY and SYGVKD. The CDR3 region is CAISEPRSADTKYF. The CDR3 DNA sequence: TGTGCCATCAGTGAGCCCCGGAGCGCAGATACGAAGTATTTT.

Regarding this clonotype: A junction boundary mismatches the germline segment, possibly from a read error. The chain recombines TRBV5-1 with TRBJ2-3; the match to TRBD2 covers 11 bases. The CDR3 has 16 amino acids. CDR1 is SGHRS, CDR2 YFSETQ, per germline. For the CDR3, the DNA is TGCGCCAGCAGCTCTAGCGGGGGGACTCGCACAGATACGCGGTATTTT. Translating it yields CASSSSGGTRTDTRYF.

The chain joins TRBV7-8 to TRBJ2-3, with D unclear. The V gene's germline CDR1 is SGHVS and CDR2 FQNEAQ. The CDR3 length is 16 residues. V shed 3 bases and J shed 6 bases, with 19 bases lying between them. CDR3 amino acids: CASSFRSPDNLDTQYF. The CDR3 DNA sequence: TGTGCCAGCAGCTTCCGGAGCCCAGACAATTTGGATACGCAGTATTTT.

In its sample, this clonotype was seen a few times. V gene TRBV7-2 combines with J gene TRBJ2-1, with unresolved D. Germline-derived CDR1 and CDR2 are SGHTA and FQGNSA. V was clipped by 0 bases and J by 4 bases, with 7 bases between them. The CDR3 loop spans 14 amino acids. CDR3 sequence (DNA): TGTGCCAGCAGCTTAGCCGAGGATTACAATGAGCAGTTCTTC. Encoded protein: CASSLAEDYNEQFF.

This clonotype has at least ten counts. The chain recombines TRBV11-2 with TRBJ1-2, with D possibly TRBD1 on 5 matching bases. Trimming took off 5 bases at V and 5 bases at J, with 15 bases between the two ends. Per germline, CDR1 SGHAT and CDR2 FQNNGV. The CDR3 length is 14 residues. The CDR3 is CASSTEVTAYGYTF. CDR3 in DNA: TGTGCCAGCAGCACCGAAGTGACAGCTTATGGCTACACCTTC. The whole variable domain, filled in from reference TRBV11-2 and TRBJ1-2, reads EAGVAQSPRYKIIEKRQSVAFWCNPISGHATLYWYQQILGQGPKLLIQFQNNGVVDDSQLPKDRFSAERLKGVDSTLKIQPAKLEDSAVYLCASSTEVTAYGYTFGSGTRLTVV.

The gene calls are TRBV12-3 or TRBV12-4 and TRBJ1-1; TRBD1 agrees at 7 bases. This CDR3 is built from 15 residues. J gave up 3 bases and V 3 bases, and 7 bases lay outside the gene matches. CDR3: CASSFWRDSDTEAFF. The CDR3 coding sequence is TGTGCCAGCAGTTTTTGGAGGGACAGCGACACTGAAGCTTTCTTT.

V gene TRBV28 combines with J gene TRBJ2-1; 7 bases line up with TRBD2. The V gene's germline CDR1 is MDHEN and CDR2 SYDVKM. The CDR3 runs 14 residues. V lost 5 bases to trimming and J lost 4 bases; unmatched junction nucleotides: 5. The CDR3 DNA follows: TGTGCCAGCAGTCCCGGGGGGACTTACAATGAGCAGTTCTTC. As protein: CASSPGGTYNEQFF.

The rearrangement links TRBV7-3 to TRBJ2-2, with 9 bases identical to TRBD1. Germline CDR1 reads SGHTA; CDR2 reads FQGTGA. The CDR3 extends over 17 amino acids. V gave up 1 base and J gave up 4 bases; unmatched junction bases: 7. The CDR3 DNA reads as TGTGCCAGCAGCTTAAGTGGGACAGGGTGGATCACCGGGGAGCTGTTTTTT. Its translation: CASSLSGTGWITGELFF.

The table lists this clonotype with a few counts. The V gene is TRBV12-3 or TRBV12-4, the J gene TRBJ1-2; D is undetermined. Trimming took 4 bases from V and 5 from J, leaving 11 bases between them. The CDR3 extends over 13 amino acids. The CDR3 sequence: CASSSPDSYGYTF. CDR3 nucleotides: TGTGCCAGCAGTTCCCCCGATTCTTATGGCTACACCTTC.

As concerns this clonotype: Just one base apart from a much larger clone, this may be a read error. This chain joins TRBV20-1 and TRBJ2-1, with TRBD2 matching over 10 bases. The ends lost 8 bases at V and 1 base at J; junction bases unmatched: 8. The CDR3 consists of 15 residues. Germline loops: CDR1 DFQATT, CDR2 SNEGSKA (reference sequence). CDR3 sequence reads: CSTLPSGGSYNEQFF. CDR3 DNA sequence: TGCAGTACCCTTCCTAGCGGGGGTTCCTACAATGAGCAGTTCTTC.